This T cell receptor beta chain emerged from a study of blood T cell repertoires in COVID-19. Clones were sequenced by immunoSEQ multiplex PCR, and TCRdb holds only the in-frame ones, with some missing. The sample consists of approximately 250,000 clones, approximately 86% of them appearing once. Trimming pared 0 bases from V and 6 bases from J, leaving 20 bases between. Germline V gives CDR1 LGHDT, CDR2 YNNKEL (reference sequence). The CDR3 length is 17 residues. V is TRBV3-1 (or the pseudogene TRBV3-2) and J is TRBJ2-5; D might be TRBD1 (6 bases). Input material: peripheral blood. The clonotype originates from a human donor in a cohort sampled during active COVID-19. Here the CDR3 reads CASSQDFQGPIPKTQYF. The CDR3 DNA reads TGTGCCAGCAGCCAAGATTTTCAGGGGCCGATTCCCAAGACCCAGTACTTC.